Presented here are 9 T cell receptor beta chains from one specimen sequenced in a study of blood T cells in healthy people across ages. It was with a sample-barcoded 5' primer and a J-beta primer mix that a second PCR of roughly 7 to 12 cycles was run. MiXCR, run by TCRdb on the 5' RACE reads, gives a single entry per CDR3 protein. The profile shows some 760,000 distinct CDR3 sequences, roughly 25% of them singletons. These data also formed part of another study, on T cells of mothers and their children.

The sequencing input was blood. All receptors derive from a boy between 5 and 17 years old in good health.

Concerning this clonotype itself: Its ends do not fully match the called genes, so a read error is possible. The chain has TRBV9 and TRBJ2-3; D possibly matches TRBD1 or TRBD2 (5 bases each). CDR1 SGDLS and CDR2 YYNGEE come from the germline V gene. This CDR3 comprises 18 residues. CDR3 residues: CASSPSLLPGTQAETQYF. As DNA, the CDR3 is TGTGCCAGCAGCCCTTCCCTATTGCCCGGGACCCAAGCAGAAACGCAGTATTTT.

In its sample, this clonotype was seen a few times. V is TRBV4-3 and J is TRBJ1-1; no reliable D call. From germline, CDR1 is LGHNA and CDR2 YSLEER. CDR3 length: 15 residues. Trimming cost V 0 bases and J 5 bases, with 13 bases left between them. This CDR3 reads CASSQEWNSITEAFF. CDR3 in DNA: TGCGCCAGCAGCCAAGAGTGGAACAGCATAACTGAAGCTTTCTTT.

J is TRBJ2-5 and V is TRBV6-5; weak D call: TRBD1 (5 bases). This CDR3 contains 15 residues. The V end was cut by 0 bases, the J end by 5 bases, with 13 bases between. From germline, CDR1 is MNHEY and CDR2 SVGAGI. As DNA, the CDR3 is TGTGCCAGCAGTTACTCAGGCAGGGAAGGCGAGACCCAGTACTTC. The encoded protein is CASSYSGREGETQYF.

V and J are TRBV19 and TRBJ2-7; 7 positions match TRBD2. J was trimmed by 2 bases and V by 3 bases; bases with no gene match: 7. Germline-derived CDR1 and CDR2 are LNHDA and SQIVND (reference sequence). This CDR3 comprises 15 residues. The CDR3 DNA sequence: TGTGCCAGTAGTATCGCTAGCGGCCGGGCCTACGAGCAGTACTTC. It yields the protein CASSIASGRAYEQYF.

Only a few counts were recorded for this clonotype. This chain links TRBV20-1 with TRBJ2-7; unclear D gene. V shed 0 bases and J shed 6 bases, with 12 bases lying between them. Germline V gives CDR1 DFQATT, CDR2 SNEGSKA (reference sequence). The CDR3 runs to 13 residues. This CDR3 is CSARESLISEQYF. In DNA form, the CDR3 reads TGCAGTGCTAGAGAGTCCCTAATATCCGAGCAGTACTTC.

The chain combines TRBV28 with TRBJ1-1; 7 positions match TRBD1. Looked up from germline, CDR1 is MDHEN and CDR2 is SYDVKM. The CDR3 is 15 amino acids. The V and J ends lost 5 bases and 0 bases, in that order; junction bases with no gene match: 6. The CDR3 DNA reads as TGTGCCAGCAGTGTGGACAGGACCATGAACACTGAAGCTTTCTTT. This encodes CASSVDRTMNTEAFF.

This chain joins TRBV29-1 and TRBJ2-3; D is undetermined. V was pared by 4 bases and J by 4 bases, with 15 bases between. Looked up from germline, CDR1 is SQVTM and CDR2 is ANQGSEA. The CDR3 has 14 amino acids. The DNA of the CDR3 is TGCAGCGTTGCCGGACGGCAGAGTGCAGATACGCAGTATTTT. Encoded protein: CSVAGRQSADTQYF.

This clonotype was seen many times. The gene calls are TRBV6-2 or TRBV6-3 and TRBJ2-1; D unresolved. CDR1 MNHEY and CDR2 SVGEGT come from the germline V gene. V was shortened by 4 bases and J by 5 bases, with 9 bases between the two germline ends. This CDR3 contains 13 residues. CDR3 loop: CASSSDGNNEQFF. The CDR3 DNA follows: TGTGCCAGCAGTTCCGACGGTAACAATGAGCAGTTCTTC.

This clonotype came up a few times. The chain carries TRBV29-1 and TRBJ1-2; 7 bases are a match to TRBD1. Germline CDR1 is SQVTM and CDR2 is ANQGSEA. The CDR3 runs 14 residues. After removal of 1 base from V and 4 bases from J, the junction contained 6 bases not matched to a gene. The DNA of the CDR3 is TGCAGCGTTGAAGCGGCAGGGGGGGCCTATGGCTACACCTTC. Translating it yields CSVEAAGGAYGYTF.